This T cell receptor beta chain was captured in a study of cytomegalovirus exposure and HLA in healthy donors. Regarding the study as a whole: The authors listed 150 or so TCR beta chains as cytomegalovirus-associated.

Worth noting for this clone: The antigen remains unidentified.

The PCR used 60 Vbeta and 13 Jbeta primers. The method was immunoSEQ multiplex PCR; TCRdb's version includes in-frame clones alone and lacks a portion of them. Here the sample table reports about 72,000 clones. This receptor was identified in a middle-aged man in good health and CMV-seronegative. The sequencing input was PBMCs.

CDR3 in DNA: TGTGCCAGCAGCTTGGATGACAGCTGGTCACCCCTCCACTTT. Amino acids: CASSLDDSWSPLHF. The chain joins TRBV5-5 to TRBJ1-6, with D possibly TRBD1 on 5 matching bases. The V and J ends lost 0 bases and 10 bases respectively, with 11 bases between them. Per germline, CDR1 SGHKS and CDR2 YYEKEE (reference sequence). This CDR3 region has 14 residues. The entire variable domain, with the rest obtained from reference TRBV5-5 and TRBJ1-6, is as follows: DAGVTQSPTHLIKTRGQQVTLRCSPISGHKSVSWYQQVLGQGPQFIFQYYEKEERGRGNFPDRFSARQFPNYSSELNVNALLLGDSALYLCASSLDDSWSPLHFGNGTRLTVT.